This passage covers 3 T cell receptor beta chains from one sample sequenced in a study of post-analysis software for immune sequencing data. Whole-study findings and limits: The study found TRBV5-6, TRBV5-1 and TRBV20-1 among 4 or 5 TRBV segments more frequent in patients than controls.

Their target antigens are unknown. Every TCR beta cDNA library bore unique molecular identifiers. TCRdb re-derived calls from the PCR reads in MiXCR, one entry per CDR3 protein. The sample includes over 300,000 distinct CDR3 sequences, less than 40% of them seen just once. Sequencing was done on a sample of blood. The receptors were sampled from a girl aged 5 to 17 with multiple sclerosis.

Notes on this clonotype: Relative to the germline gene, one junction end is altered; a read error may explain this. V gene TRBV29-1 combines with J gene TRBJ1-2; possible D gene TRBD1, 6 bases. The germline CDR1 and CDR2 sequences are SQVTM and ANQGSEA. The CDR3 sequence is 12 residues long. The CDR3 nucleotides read TGCAGCGTTGAACGTGAAAGGGGGAAGCGGGTTTTC. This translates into CSVERERGKRVF.

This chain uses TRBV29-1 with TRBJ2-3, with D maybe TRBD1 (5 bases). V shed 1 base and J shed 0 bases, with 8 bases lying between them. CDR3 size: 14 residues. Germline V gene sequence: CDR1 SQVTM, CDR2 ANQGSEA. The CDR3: CSVEGGASTDTQYF. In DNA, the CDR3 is TGCAGCGTTGAAGGTGGGGCGAGCACAGATACGCAGTATTTT.

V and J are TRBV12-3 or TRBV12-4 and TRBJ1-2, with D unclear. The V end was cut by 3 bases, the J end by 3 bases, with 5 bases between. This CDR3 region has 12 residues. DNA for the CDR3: TGTGCCAGCAGTTTTGAGTACTATGGCTACACCTTC. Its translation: CASSFEYYGYTF.